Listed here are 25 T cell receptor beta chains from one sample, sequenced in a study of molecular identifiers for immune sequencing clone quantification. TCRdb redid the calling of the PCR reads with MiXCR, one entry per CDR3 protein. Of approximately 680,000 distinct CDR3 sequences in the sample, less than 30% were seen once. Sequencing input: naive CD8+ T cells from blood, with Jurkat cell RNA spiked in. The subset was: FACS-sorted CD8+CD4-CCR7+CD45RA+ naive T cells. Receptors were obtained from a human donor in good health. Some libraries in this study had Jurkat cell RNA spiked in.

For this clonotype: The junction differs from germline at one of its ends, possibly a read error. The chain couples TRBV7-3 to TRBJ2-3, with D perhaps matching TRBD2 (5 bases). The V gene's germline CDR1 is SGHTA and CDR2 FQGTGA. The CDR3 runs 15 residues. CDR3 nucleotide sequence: TGTGCCAGCAGCATAACAGTGTCGGGAACAGATACGCAGTATTTT. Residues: CASSITVSGTDTQYF.

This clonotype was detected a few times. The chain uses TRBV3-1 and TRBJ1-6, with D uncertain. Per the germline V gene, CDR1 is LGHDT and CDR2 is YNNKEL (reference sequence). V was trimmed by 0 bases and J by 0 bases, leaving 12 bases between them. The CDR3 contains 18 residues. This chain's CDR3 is CASSQDRAGSSYNSPLHF. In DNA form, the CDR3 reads TGTGCCAGCAGCCAAGATCGAGCCGGGAGCTCCTATAATTCACCCCTCCACTTT.

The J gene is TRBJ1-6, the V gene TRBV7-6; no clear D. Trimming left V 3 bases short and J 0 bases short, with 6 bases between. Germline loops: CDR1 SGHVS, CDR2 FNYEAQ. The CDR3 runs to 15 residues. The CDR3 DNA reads TGTGCCAGCAGCTTGATGAGCTCCTATAATTCACCCCTCCACTTT. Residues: CASSLMSSYNSPLHF.

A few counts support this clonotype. The CDR3 sequence: CASSPLGAIGRSSRNEQFF. The CDR3 DNA reads as TGTGCCAGCAGCCCATTGGGCGCGATAGGGAGGTCGTCGAGGAATGAGCAGTTCTTC. The chain recombines TRBV7-3 with TRBJ2-1, with D possibly matching TRBD2 (6 bases). The germline CDR1 and CDR2 sequences are SGHTA and FQGTGA. V gave up 5 bases and J gave up 7 bases, with 30 bases separating them. This CDR3 region has 19 residues.

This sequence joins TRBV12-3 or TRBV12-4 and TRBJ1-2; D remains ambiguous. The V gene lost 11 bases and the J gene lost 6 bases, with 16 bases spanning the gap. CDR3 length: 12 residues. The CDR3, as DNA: TGTGCCGACTACGGGATCGGAGATGGCTACACCTTC. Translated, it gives CADYGIGDGYTF.

The CDR3 reads CASSMSSGGLYNEQFF. Here the CDR3 DNA reads TGTGCCAGTAGTATGTCATCGGGAGGGCTCTACAATGAGCAGTTCTTC. The chain couples TRBV19 to TRBJ2-1; 8 positions agree with TRBD2. The germline gives CDR1 LNHDA, CDR2 SQIVND (reference sequence). The CDR3 extends over 16 amino acids. V shed 3 bases and J 3 bases; nucleotides not matched to a gene: 7.

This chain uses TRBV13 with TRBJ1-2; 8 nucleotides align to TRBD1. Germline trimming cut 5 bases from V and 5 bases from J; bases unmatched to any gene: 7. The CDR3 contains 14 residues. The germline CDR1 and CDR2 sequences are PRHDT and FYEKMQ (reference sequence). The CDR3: CASSIRDRMYGYTF. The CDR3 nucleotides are TGTGCCAGCAGCATCCGGGACAGGATGTATGGCTACACCTTC.

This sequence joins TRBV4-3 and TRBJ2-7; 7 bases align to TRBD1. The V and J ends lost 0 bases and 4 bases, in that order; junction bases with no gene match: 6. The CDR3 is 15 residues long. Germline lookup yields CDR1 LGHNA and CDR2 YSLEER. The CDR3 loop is CASSQEQGRGYEQYF. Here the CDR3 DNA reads TGCGCCAGCAGCCAAGAACAGGGGCGCGGTTACGAGCAGTACTTC.

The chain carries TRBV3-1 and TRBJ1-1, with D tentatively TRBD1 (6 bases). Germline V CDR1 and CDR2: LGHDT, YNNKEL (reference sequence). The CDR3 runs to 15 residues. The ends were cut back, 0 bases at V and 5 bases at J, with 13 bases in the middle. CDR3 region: CASSQEGGTGTEAFF. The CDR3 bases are TGTGCCAGCAGCCAAGAAGGGGGGACGGGTACTGAAGCTTTCTTT.

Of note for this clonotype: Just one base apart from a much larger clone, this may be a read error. CDR3 residues: CASSPVGAEQYF. Written as DNA, the CDR3 is TGTGCCAGCAGCCCAGTGGGGGCCGAGCAGTACTTC. J is TRBJ2-7 and V is TRBV7-9, with D tentatively TRBD1 (6 bases). CDR1 SEHNR and CDR2 FQNEAQ come from the germline V gene (reference sequence). Trimming pared 5 bases from V and 6 bases from J, leaving 11 bases between. This CDR3 is built from 12 residues.

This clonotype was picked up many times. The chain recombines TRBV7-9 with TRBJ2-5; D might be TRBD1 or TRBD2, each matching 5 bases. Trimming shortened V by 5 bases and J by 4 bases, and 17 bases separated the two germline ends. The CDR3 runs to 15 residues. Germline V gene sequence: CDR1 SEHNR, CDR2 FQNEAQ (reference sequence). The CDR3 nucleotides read TGTGCCAGCAGCCTGGGGGTGGCTCATCGAGAGACCCAGTACTTC. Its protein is CASSLGVAHRETQYF. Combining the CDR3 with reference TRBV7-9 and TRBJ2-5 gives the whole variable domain DTGVSQNPRHKITKRGQNVTFRCDPISEHNRLYWYRQTLGQGPEFLTYFQNEAQLEKSRLLSDRFSAERPKGSFSTLEIQRTEQGDSAMYLCASSLGVAHRETQYFGPGTRLLVL.

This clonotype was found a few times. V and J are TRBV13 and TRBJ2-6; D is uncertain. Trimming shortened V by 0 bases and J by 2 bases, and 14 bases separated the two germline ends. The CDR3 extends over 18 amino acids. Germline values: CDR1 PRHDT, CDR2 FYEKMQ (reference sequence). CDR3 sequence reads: CASSLGSPSQAGANVLTF. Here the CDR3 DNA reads TGTGCCAGCAGCTTAGGGTCACCTAGTCAAGCTGGGGCCAACGTCCTGACTTTC. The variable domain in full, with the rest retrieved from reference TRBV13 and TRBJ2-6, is AAGVIQSPRHLIKEKRETATLKCYPIPRHDTVYWYQQGPGQDPQFLISFYEKMQSDKGSIPDRFSAQQFSDYHSELNMSSLELGDSALYFCASSLGSPSQAGANVLTFGAGSRLTVL.

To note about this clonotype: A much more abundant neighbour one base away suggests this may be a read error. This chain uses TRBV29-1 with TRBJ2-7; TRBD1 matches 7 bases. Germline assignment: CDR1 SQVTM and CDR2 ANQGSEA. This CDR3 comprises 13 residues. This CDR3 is CSVRDRNSYEQHF. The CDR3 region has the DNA TGCAGCGTCCGGGACAGAAATTCCTACGAGCAGCACTTC.

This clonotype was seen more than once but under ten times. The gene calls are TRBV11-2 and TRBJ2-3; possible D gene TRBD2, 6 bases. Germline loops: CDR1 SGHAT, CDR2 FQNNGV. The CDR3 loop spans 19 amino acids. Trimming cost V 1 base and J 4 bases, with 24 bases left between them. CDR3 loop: CASSLGSGPTAVYADTQYF. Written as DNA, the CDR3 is TGTGCCAGCAGCTTAGGTAGCGGCCCCACTGCAGTCTATGCAGATACGCAGTATTTT. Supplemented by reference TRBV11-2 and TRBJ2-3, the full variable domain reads EAGVAQSPRYKIIEKRQSVAFWCNPISGHATLYWYQQILGQGPKLLIQFQNNGVVDDSQLPKDRFSAERLKGVDSTLKIQPAKLEDSAVYLCASSLGSGPTAVYADTQYFGPGTRLTVL.

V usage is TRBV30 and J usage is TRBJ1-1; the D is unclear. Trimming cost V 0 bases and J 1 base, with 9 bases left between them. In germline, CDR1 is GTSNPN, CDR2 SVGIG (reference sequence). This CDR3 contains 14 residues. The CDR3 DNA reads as TGTGCCTGGAGTGTACTTTTGCAGAACACTGAAGCTTTCTTT. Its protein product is CAWSVLLQNTEAFF.

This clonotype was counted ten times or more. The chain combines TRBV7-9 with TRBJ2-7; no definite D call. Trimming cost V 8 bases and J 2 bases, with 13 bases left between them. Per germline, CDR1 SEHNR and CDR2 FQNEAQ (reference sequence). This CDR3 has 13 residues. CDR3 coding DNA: TGTGCCAGCTCGTTGGGGATGACCTACGAGCAGTACTTC. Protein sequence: CASSLGMTYEQYF.

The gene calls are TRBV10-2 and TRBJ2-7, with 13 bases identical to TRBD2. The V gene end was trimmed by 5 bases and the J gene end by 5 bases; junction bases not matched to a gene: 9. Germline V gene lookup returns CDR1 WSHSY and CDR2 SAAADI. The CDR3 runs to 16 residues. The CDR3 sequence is CASSPRLAGGEDEQYF. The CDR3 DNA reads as TGCGCCAGCAGTCCCAGACTAGCGGGGGGTGAGGACGAGCAGTACTTC.

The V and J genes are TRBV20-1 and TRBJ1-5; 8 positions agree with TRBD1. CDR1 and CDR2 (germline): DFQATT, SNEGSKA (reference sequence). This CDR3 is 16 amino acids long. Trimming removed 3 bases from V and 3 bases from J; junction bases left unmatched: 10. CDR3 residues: CSAREEGTGNNQPQHF. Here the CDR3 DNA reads TGCAGTGCTAGGGAGGAGGGGACAGGCAACAATCAGCCCCAGCATTTT.

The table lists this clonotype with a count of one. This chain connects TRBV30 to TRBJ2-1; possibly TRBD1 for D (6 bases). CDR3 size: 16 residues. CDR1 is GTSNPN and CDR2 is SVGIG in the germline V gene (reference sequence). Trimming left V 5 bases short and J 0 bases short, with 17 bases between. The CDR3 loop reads CAWGGRQAGSYNEQFF. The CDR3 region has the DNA TGTGCCTGGGGGGGAAGACAGGCGGGCTCCTACAATGAGCAGTTCTTC.

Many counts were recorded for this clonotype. The DNA of the CDR3 is TGTGCCAGCGCCGGGACAGCCTACAATGAGCAGTTCTTC. Encoded protein: CASAGTAYNEQFF. The rearrangement links TRBV6-2 or TRBV6-3 to TRBJ2-1; 7 bases are a match to TRBD1. Unmatched junction bases numbered 3, after V lost 8 bases and J lost 2 bases. The germline V gene encodes CDR1 MNHEY and CDR2 SVGEGT. The length of the CDR3 is 13 residues.

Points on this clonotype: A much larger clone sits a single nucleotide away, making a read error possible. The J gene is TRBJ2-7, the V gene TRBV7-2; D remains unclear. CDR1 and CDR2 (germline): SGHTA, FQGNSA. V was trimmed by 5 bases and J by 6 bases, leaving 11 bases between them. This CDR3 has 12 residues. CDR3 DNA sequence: TGTGCCAGCAGCCCCTGGGCCGCCGAGCAGTACTTC. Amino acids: CASSPWAAEQYF.

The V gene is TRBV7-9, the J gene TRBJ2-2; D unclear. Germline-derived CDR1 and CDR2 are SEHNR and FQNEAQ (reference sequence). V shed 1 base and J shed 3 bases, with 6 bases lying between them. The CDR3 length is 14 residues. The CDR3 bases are TGTGCCAGCAGCTTAGGGTCGTACACCGGGGAGCTGTTTTTT. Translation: CASSLGSYTGELFF.

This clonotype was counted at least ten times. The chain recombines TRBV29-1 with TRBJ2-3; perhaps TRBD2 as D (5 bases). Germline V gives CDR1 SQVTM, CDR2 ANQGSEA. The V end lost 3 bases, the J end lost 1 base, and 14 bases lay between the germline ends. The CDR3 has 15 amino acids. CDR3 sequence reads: CSVDNRDPGTDTQYF. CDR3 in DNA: TGCAGCGTTGACAACCGGGATCCCGGCACAGATACGCAGTATTTT.

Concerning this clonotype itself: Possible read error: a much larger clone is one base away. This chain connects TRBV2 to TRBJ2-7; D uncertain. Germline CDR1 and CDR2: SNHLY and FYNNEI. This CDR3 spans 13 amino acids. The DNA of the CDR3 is TGTGCCCGCAGTCGGCAGGAGTCCTACGAGCAGTACTTC. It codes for CARSRQESYEQYF.

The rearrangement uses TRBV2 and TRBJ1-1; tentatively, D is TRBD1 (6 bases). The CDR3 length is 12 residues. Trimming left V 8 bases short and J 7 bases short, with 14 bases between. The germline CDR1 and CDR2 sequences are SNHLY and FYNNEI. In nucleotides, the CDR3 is TGTGCCAGCGGGGAAGGGACACTTGAAGCTTTCTTT. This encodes CASGEGTLEAFF.